This TCR beta chain came from a study of OX40 agonist ivuxolimab in advanced cancers. Across the study: Patients assigned to dose escalation were diagnosed with hepatocellular carcinoma, melanoma, renal cell or head and neck cancer.

V was clipped by 6 bases and J by 3 bases, with 15 bases between them. This CDR3 is 14 amino acids long. Germline V gene sequence: CDR1 MNHNS, CDR2 SASEGT. The sample holds a few counts of this clone. Using immunoSEQ multiplex PCR, the repertoire was profiled, and TCRdb retains in-frame clones only, with some absent. The sample has tens of thousands of clones; roughly nine tenths are singletons. Sequenced material: CD4+ or CD8+ T cells sorted from blood, taken in a trial of the OX40 agonist ivuxolimab. The clonotype comes from an adult with an advanced solid tumor such as melanoma, head and neck, liver or kidney cancer. The chain recombines TRBV6-1 with TRBJ2-7, with D perhaps TRBD1 (6 bases). In DNA, the CDR3 is TGTGCCAGCAGCAATTCCCTACAGGGCTACGAGCAGTACGTC. Encoded protein: CASSNSLQGYEQYV.